Following are 4 T cell receptor beta chains from one sample sequenced in a study of blood T cell repertoires in COVID-19. Method: immunoSEQ multiplex PCR; TCRdb's copy keeps in-frame clones and lacks some. The repertoire holds around 63,000 clones, with approximately 84% as singletons. Sample: peripheral blood. Receptors were obtained from a man aged 60-69 years with COVID-19, enrolled during active disease.

This chain joins TRBV19 and TRBJ2-1; D gene unclear. The CDR3 is made up of 15 amino acids. CDR1 LNHDA and CDR2 SQIVND come from the germline V gene (reference sequence). Trimming took 5 bases from V and 0 from J, leaving 11 bases between them. CDR3 residues: CASSPSRSSYNEQFF. The CDR3 DNA reads as TGTGCCAGTAGTCCCTCGCGGAGCTCCTACAATGAGCAGTTCTTC.

The rearrangement uses TRBV29-1 and TRBJ2-2, with D possibly matching TRBD2 (5 bases). CDR1 is SQVTM, CDR2 ANQGSEA, per germline. The CDR3 runs 15 residues. The V and J ends lost 7 bases and 2 bases respectively, with 17 bases between them. The CDR3 reads CSARYGEENTGELFF. CDR3 DNA sequence: TGCAGCGCCAGATACGGGGAAGAAAACACCGGGGAGCTGTTTTTT.

The V call is TRBV7-9, the J call TRBJ1-5; 9 bases are a match to TRBD1. There are 17 residues in the CDR3. Trimming removed 5 bases from V and 3 bases from J; junction bases left unmatched: 11. In germline, CDR1 is SEHNR, CDR2 FQNEAQ (reference sequence). The CDR3 reads CASSASGTGPYNQPQHF. CDR3 DNA sequence: TGTGCCAGCAGCGCTAGTGGGACAGGGCCATACAATCAGCCCCAGCATTTT.

The CDR3 DNA reads TGTGCCAGCAGTGATGGCCAGGTCTGGGAAAAACTGTTTTTT. It specifies CASSDGQVWEKLFF. This chain joins TRBV2 and TRBJ1-4; the D is unclear. CDR1 is SNHLY, CDR2 FYNNEI, per germline. The germline V and J ends were trimmed by 3 bases and 8 bases, with 13 bases remaining between them. The CDR3 runs 14 residues.